This T cell receptor (beta chain) emerged from a study of regulatory T cells in long-lasting Graves disease. Noted time point: newly diagnosed GD, antithyroid drugs for less than 3 months. PBMC-extracted RNA yielded the TCR library. Around 9.8 milliliters of peripheral blood were taken and placed in EDTA tubes. For this clonotype: A far bigger clonotype differs at one base, so this is likely a read error.

iRepertoire HTBI primers and Arm-PCR of CDR3 regions built TCR beta libraries. TCRdb reprocessed the multiplex PCR reads via MiXCR and lists one record per CDR3 protein. Of some 320,000 distinct CDR3 sequences in the sample, 15% to 20% were seen once. Germline CDR1 is ENHRY and CDR2 is SYGVKD. Trimming took off 6 bases at V and 2 bases at J, with 8 bases between the two ends. The CDR3 totals 13 residues. The material sequenced was peripheral blood mononuclear cells (PBMCs), taken at new diagnosis, from a patient treated with antithyroid drugs. J is TRBJ1-5 and V is TRBV10-3; a weak D match, TRBD1 (5 bases). The clonotype was recovered from a female donor with Graves disease. The CDR3 protein is CAISRDGNQPQHF. In DNA form, the CDR3 reads TGTGCCATCAGCCGGGACGGCAATCAGCCCCAGCATTTT.